What follows describes a single T cell receptor (beta chain). An input of about 0.5 to 1 ug of RNA was subjected to reverse transcription using random hexamers. With immunoSEQ multiplex PCR, TCR beta CDR3 was amplified across 54 Vbeta and 13 Jbeta. MiXCR, run by TCRdb on the immunoSEQ multiplex PCR reads, gives a single entry per CDR3 protein. The sample gives some 200,000 distinct CDR3 sequences, approximately 95% of which show up once; less than 0.12% is in the top ten. CDR3 length: 15 amino acids. Per germline, CDR1 MNHEY and CDR2 SVGEGT. V lost 5 bases to trimming and J lost 0 bases, with 11 bases between them. The sample originates from a study of CD8 T cells in Susac syndrome.

Sequenced sample: CD4+ T cells from PBMCs. The sequence derives from a human donor in good health. The J gene is TRBJ1-5, the V gene TRBV6-2 or TRBV6-3, with D possibly TRBD1 on 5 matching bases. CDR3 DNA sequence: TGTGCCAGCAGTCCGGGACCGATTAGCAATCAGCCCCAGCATTTT. Its protein is CASSPGPISNQPQHF.